This T cell receptor (beta chain) stems from a study of shared clonotypes between healthy human individuals. CDR3 length: 14 residues. Unmatched junction bases numbered 6, after V lost 9 bases and J lost 3 bases. CDR1 and CDR2 (germline): MDHEN, SYDVKM. Points from the study as a whole: Sharing across four donors was highest in naive CD4 (roughly 5%) and lowest in memory CD8 (around 0.4%). How much donors shared clonotypes was expected to be affected by sequencing depth. Naive subsets typically showed greater estimated richness than memory subsets.

Naive-designated CD8 cells lacked CD45RO, were positively enriched for CCR7, and omitted terminally differentiated effector memory CD45RA+ cells. About this clone itself: What it binds is not known.

Data came from immunoSEQ multiplex PCR; TCRdb stores just in-frame clones and leaves some out. The table has approximately 590,000 clones, around 95% seen once. Source material: naive CD8+ T cells sorted from blood. This rearrangement joins TRBV28 to TRBJ2-2; 8 positions agree with TRBD2. This sequence was found in a woman aged 25-40 years in good health. CDR3 amino acids: CASEGLGDTGELFF. The CDR3, as DNA: TGTGCCAGTGAGGGACTAGGGGACACCGGGGAGCTGTTTTTT.